This record looks at one T cell receptor (beta chain) sequence and its context. This entry belongs to a study of OX40 agonist ivuxolimab in advanced cancers. The wider study: Dosing consisted of intravenous ivuxolimab at 0.01 to 10 mg/kg every 2 weeks.

The V end was cut by 4 bases, the J end by 2 bases, with 9 bases between. This CDR3 has 14 amino acids. CDR1 is SGHTA, CDR2 FQGNSA, per germline. Measured with immunoSEQ multiplex PCR; TCRdb has only the in-frame clones, and not every one. Here the sample spans around 48,000 clones, 65% to 85% being singletons. The source of this sequence is an adult with an advanced solid tumor such as melanoma, head and neck, liver or kidney cancer. The rearrangement joins TRBV7-2 to TRBJ2-1; the D is unclear. The sample in question was CD4+ or CD8+ T cells sorted from blood, obtained in a trial of the OX40 agonist ivuxolimab. This CDR3 reads CASSSGPAYNEQFF. The CDR3 nucleotides are TGTGCCAGCAGCTCCGGGCCGGCCTACAATGAGCAGTTCTTC.